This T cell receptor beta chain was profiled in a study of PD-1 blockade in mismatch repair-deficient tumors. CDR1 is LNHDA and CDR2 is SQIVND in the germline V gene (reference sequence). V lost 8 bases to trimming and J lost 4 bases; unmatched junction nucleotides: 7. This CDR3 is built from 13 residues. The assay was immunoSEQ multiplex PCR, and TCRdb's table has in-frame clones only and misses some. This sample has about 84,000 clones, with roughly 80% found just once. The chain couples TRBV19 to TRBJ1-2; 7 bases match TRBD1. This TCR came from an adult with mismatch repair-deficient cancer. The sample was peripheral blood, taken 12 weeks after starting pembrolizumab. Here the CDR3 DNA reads TGTGCCAGTTTACAGGGGTTAAGCTATGGCTACACCTTC. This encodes CASLQGLSYGYTF.